The text below deals with one T cell receptor (beta chain). The antigen this receptor binds is unknown. No base quality values were provided; no much bigger clone lies one nucleotide off. The data are from a study of shared clonotypes between healthy human individuals (dated by TCRdb to the early 2020s). For the wider study: Two women and three men aged 18 to 49 years were included in the cohort. For each donor, three plates each were used for CD4 naive and CD4 memory, two plates were used for CD8 naive, and one plate was used for CD8 memory. The study deeply sequenced blood TCR repertoires of about 5 healthy adults to estimate repertoire size and the extent of clonotype sharing between individuals. To increase sequencing depth and limit assay-specific biases, TCR repertoire library preparation and sequencing were carried out by different laboratories using diverse techniques. Each donor's leukapheresis produced roughly between about 0.9 and 9.5 billion PBMCs. Paper-wide results and their limitations: Only blood was sampled, and tissue TCR repertoires likely differ from those in blood. Compared with non-shared clonotypes, clonotypes shared by all four sorted-subset donors had higher generation probabilities. Rarefaction of sorted-subset datasets indicated incomplete sequencing despite the large sequencing depth. Based on pairwise subsampling, the degree of clonotype sharing among donors was expected to be affected by sequencing depth. Naive subsets generally had larger estimated clonotype richness than memory subsets did. Roughly 5% of naive CD4, 3.5% of naive CD8, approximately 2.2% of memory CD4, and around 0.4% of memory CD8 clonotypes were shared across several donors. Because the study included a small number of donors, the genetic and exposure-history diversity represented was limited.

TCR CDR3 regions were amplified from genomic DNA by multiplex PCR using the deep immunoSEQ assay. For each cell subset, the extracted genomic DNA was distributed evenly across all wells of several immunoSEQ 96-well plates, and each plate served as one replicate. For sorted subsets, approximately 190 ng of genomic DNA, equivalent to some 30,000 T cell genomes, went into each replicate PCR. Purified libraries were measured with a Qubit 3.0 fluorometer, size-checked on a Bioanalyzer 2100, and measured again with the KAPA Library Quantification kit. A separate single-read 150-cycle Illumina NextSeq 550 flow cell was used to sequence each immunoSEQ 96-well plate. The study's processing was this. Because the immunoSEQ output held only junctional sequences and lacked quality scores, the filtering could not match the filtering applied to full-length reads. Sequences were annotated with PyIR, a Python wrapper for IgBLAST v1.9, using IMGT germline references to assign V/J genes and CDR3. Reads were filtered out if the reads had weak V/J assignments (E-value above 1e-6), no CDR3, stop codons, out-of-frame junctions, or ambiguous translated residues. V3J clonotypes were defined as sequences sharing an identical inferred V gene, J gene, and CDR3 amino acid sequence. Percentage overlap between repertoires was computed as shared unique clonotypes divided by the size of the smaller repertoire. Repertoire richness was assessed with RTK rarefaction, the Chao1 estimator, and Recon v2.1 estimates of unobserved clonotypes. For all TCRbeta clonotypes obtained by the gDNA method from a handful of donors, generation probabilities were computed with OLGA. This is the immuneACCESS table as TCRdb keeps it, with only in-frame sequences that have V and J called. A part of the clones is gone; compared with another copy, unresolved V genes explain less than half, and the rest is unexplained. The DNA gave D and trimming, while V, J and clone size come from that table. Present in this sample are about 1.9 million clones, about 93% of which were seen just once. Jointly, the top ten make up around 1.7% of the sample.

Trimming costs V 4 bases and J 6 bases, and their ends lie 9 bases apart. In the germline V gene (reference sequence), CDR1 corresponds to GTSNPN and CDR2 to SVGIG. The CDR3 runs 12 residues from the cysteine to the phenylalanine. Just the 36-base CDR3 DNA is kept, in frame starting at base 1. CD8 naive samples consisted of CD45RO-negative cells that were positively selected for CCR7, yielding a CD45RA+CCR7+ population without TemRA cells. Donors were healthy HIV-negative adults with no recently reported acute infections or vaccinations. Every donor was a Caucasian adult residing in Nashville, Tennessee, USA. After blood collection by leukapheresis, PBMCs were isolated using Ficoll-Histopaque density gradient centrifugation and then cryopreserved in the vapor phase of liquid nitrogen. Analytical flow cytometry was used to check the purity and quantity of each magnetically sorted T cell population. From each sorted fraction, genomic DNA was isolated and quantified by UV absorbance on a Nanodrop 2000c.

This receptor was obtained from a man between 18 and 35 years old in good health. Some clones in this sample may be carry-over from other donors' samples. The sample consisted of naive CD8+ T cells from PBMCs. The cell subset or site label of this sample denotes: CD45RA+CCR7+. The chain joins TRBV30 to TRBJ2-2; the D gene is perhaps TRBD1, from 5 matching bases. The CDR3 sequence is CAWKEGAGELFF. The DNA sequence is as follows: TGTGCCTGGAAGGAAGGGGCCGGGGAGCTGTTTTTT.